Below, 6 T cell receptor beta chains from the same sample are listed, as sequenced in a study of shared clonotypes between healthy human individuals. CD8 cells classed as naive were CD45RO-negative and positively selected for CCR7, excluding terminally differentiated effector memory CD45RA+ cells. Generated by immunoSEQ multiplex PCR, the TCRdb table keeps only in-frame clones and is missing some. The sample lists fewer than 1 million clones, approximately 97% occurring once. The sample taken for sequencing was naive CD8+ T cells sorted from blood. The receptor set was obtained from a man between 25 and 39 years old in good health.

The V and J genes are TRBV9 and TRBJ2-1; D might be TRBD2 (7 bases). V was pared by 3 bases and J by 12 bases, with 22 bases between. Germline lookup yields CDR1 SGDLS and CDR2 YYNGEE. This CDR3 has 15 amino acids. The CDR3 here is CASSATGRRETWQFF. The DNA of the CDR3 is TGTGCCAGCAGCGCGACAGGACGGCGGGAGACGTGGCAGTTCTTC.

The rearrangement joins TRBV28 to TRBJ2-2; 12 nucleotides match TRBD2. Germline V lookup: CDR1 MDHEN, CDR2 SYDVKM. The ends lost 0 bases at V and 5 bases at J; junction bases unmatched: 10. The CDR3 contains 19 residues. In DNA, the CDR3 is TGTGCCAGCAGTTTATGGGTCGGACTAGCGGGAAGGGGTACCGGGGAGCTGTTTTTT. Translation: CASSLWVGLAGRGTGELFF.

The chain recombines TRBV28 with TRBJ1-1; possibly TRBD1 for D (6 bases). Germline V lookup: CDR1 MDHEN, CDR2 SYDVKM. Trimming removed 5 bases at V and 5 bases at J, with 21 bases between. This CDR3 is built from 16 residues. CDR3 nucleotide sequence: TGTGCCAGCAGTGCCCCCGGGGGGCTCAAGGATACTGAAGCTTTCTTT. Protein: CASSAPGGLKDTEAFF.

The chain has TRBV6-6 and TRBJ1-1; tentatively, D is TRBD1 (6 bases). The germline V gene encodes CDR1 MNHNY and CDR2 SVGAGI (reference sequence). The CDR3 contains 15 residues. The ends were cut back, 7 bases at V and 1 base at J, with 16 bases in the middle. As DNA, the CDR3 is TGTGCCAGCACCAGATCGGGACAAACGAACACTGAAGCTTTCTTT. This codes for CASTRSGQTNTEAFF.

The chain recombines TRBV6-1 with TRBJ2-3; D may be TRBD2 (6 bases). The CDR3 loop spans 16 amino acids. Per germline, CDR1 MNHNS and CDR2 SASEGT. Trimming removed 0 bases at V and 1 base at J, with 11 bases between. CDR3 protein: CASSEAEGDGTDTQYF. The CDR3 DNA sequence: TGTGCCAGCAGTGAAGCGGAGGGAGATGGCACAGATACGCAGTATTTT.

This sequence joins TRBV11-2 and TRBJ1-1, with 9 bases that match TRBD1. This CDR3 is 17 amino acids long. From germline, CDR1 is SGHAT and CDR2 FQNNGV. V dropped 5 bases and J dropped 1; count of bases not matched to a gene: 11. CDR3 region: CASSTGTGFWGNTEAFF. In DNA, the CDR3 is TGTGCCAGCAGCACCGGGACAGGGTTTTGGGGGAACACTGAAGCTTTCTTT. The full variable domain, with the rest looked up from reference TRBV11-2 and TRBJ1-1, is EAGVAQSPRYKIIEKRQSVAFWCNPISGHATLYWYQQILGQGPKLLIQFQNNGVVDDSQLPKDRFSAERLKGVDSTLKIQPAKLEDSAVYLCASSTGTGFWGNTEAFFGQGTRLTVV.